Listed below are T cell receptor beta chains from one sample, sequenced in a study of beta chain features in type 1 diabetes. Libraries were prepared by immunoSEQ multiplex PCR; TCRdb keeps only in-frame clonotypes and omits some of them. Of around 650,000 clones in the sample, 9.5% to 15% were seen once. The source material was naive CD4+ T cells from blood. These TCRs come from a man in his thirties or forties with type 1 diabetes. CDR3s include the opening cysteine and the closing phenylalanine or tryptophan. A D gene is named only where the DNA matches it firmly. A row's size may be missing; if present it is once, few, many or a size class.

TRBV27	NA	TRBD1	TRBJ1-1	CASSSRGDRGPPEAFF	TGTGCCAGCAGCTCAAGGGGGGACAGGGGGCCCCCTGAAGCTTTCTTT
TRBV30	NA	TRBD1	TRBJ1-4	CAWSVGTAATNEKLFF	TGTGCCTGGAGTGTTGGGACAGCTGCAACTAATGAAAAACTGTTTTTT
TRBV4-3	NA	TRBD1	TRBJ1-2	CASSEPGQGDYGYTF	TGCGCCAGCAGCGAACCGGGACAGGGGGATTATGGCTACACCTTC
TRBV6-5	few	NA	TRBJ1-2	CASSYSSKGYGYTF	TGTGCCAGCAGTTACTCGAGTAAGGGCTATGGCTACACCTTC
TRBV28	few	TRBD1	TRBJ1-4	CASSPTGATNEKLFF	TGTGCCAGCAGTCCGACAGGGGCAACTAATGAAAAACTGTTTTTT
TRBV5-1	few	NA	TRBJ1-5	CASSAEGIDQPQHF	TGCGCCAGCAGCGCCGAGGGGATTGATCAGCCCCAGCATTTT
TRBV5-6	NA	NA	TRBJ1-5	CASSFYHRDQPQHF	TGTGCCAGCAGCTTTTATCACCGGGATCAGCCCCAGCATTTT
TRBV4-3	NA	NA	TRBJ2-1	CASSPASAGRNEQFF	TGCGCCAGCAGCCCTGCCTCGGCGGGGCGGAATGAGCAGTTCTTC
TRBV5-6	NA	TRBD1	TRBJ2-5	CASGYRGQETQYF	TGTGCCAGCGGATACAGGGGGCAAGAGACCCAGTACTTC
TRBV7-2	NA	NA	TRBJ1-6	CASSLEGSGNNSPLHF	TGTGCCAGCAGCTTAGAAGGTTCCGGTAATAATTCACCCCTCCACTTT
TRBV29-1	NA	NA	TRBJ2-7	CSVGWVDRSYEQYF	TGCAGCGTTGGGTGGGTCGACCGCTCCTACGAGCAGTACTTC
TRBV14	few	TRBD1	TRBJ1-6	CASSFQTGWNSPLHF	TGTGCCAGCAGCTTTCAGACAGGGTGGAATTCACCCCTCCACTTT
TRBV5-5	few	NA	TRBJ2-1	CASSFSRDPTYNEQFF	TGTGCCAGCAGCTTCAGCCGGGACCCAACCTACAATGAGCAGTTCTTC
TRBV18	NA	TRBD1	TRBJ2-1	CASTGTGVGNEQFF	TGTGCCAGCACCGGGACAGGGGTTGGAAATGAGCAGTTCTTC
TRBV14	NA	NA	TRBJ1-1	CASSQGGRPEAFF	TGTGCCAGCAGCCAAGGCGGCCGCCCTGAAGCTTTCTTT
TRBV4-2	NA	NA	TRBJ1-5	CASSQDGSGGNQPQHF	TGTGCCAGCAGCCAAGATGGGTCCGGCGGCAATCAGCCCCAGCATTTT
TRBV9	NA	NA	TRBJ1-2	CASSEGPSKAYGYTF	TGTGCCAGCAGCGAGGGACCGTCTAAAGCCTATGGCTACACCTTC
TRBV4-2	NA	NA	TRBJ1-2	CASSQEGLLNYGYTF	TGTGCCAGCAGCCAAGAAGGACTCTTGAACTATGGCTACACCTTC
TRBV7-9	few	NA	TRBJ1-6	CASSLGQDDSPLHF	TGTGCCAGCAGCTTAGGCCAGGACGATTCACCCCTCCACTTT
TRBV5-4	few	NA	TRBJ2-7	CASSTGKDHEQYF	TGTGCCAGCAGCACGGGAAAGGATCACGAGCAGTACTTC
TRBV5-1	few	NA	TRBJ2-5	CASSSPGRETQYF	TGCGCCAGCAGCTCCCCGGGAAGGGAGACCCAGTACTTC
TRBV6-1	NA	NA	TRBJ2-5	CASSEIFLAGQETQYF	TGTGCCAGCAGTGAAATATTTCTGGCCGGGCAGGAGACCCAGTACTTC
TRBV19	NA	TRBD1	TRBJ2-1	CASSSRTGRGHYNEQFF	TGTGCCAGTAGTAGTAGGACAGGAAGGGGACACTACAATGAGCAGTTCTTC
TRBV9	few	NA	TRBJ1-6	CASSAPGRGNSPLHF	TGTGCCAGCAGCGCACCGGGCCGCGGTAATTCACCCCTCCACTTT
TRBV7-8	few	NA	TRBJ1-5	CASSPSGGAQPQHF	TGTGCCAGCAGCCCTTCTGGGGGGGCTCAGCCCCAGCATTTT
TRBV4-2	NA	TRBD2	TRBJ2-7	CASSQGLAGASYEQYF	TGTGCCAGCAGCCAAGGCCTAGCGGGGGCCTCTTACGAGCAGTACTTC
TRBV7-2	few	NA	TRBJ1-2	CASSGIKDSYGYTF	TGTGCCAGCAGCGGAATAAAGGACAGCTATGGCTACACCTTC
TRBV2	NA	TRBD1	TRBJ2-7	CASSRQGEYEQYF	TGTGCCAGCAGTCGACAGGGGGAATACGAGCAGTACTTC
TRBV15	few	NA	TRBJ1-1	CATSRVRGSGAFF	TGTGCCACCAGCAGAGTACGGGGGAGTGGAGCTTTCTTT
TRBV10-2	few	NA	TRBJ2-5	CASSLLGPQYF	TGCGCCAGCAGCCTACTAGGTCCCCAGTACTTC
TRBV21-1	few	NA	TRBJ1-2	CASIPTPGRRIHNYGYTF	TGTGCCAGCATCCCCACTCCGGGACGGAGGATTCATAACTATGGCTACACCTTC
TRBV7-2	once	TRBD1	TRBJ2-7	CASSLGQAPYEQYF	TGTGCCAGCAGCTTGGGACAGGCGCCCTACGAGCAGTACTTC
TRBV10-3	NA	NA	TRBJ1-3	CAISVQGSGNTIYF	TGTGCCATCAGCGTTCAGGGCTCTGGAAACACCATATATTTT
TRBV5-1	NA	TRBD1	TRBJ2-2	CASSFGQVDGELFF	TGCGCCAGCAGCTTCGGACAGGTTGACGGGGAGCTGTTTTTT
TRBV6-4	NA	TRBD1	TRBJ1-6	CASSSGQTNSPLHF	TGTGCCAGCAGCTCGGGACAGACGAATTCACCCCTCCACTTT
TRBV30	few	NA	TRBJ1-6	CAWSVQLDSPLHF	TGTGCCTGGAGTGTACAACTAGATTCACCCCTCCACTTT
TRBV7-9	NA	NA	TRBJ1-2	CASSSPGVASGNGYTF	TGTGCCAGCAGCTCTCCCGGCGTGGCGTCAGGGAATGGCTACACCTTC
TRBV25-1	NA	TRBD1	TRBJ2-1	CASSDRQGYDNEQFF	TGTGCCAGCAGTGACCGACAGGGTTATGACAATGAGCAGTTCTTC
TRBV7-9	NA	TRBD1	TRBJ1-1	CASSGDGTGHTEAFF	TGTGCCAGCAGCGGTGATGGGACAGGGCACACTGAAGCTTTCTTT
TRBV20-1	NA	NA	TRBJ1-1	CSAPMGQAAFF	TGCAGTGCCCCGATGGGTCAAGCGGCTTTCTTT
TRBV6-4	NA	NA	TRBJ1-4	CASKGGRGEKLFF	TGTGCCTCTAAGGGAGGGCGCGGCGAAAAACTGTTTTTT
TRBV19	NA	NA	TRBJ2-3	CASSTGREADTQYF	TGTGCCAGTAGTACCGGAAGGGAAGCAGATACGCAGTATTTT
TRBV5-1	few	NA	TRBJ1-6	CASSLGTENSPLHF	TGCGCCAGCAGCTTAGGGACGGAGAATTCACCCCTCCACTTT
TRBV5-1	few	TRBD1	TRBJ2-2	CASSLILQGDTGELFF	TGCGCCAGCAGCCTGATCCTGCAGGGGGACACCGGGGAGCTGTTTTTT
TRBV7-2	NA	NA	TRBJ2-3	CASSLALRDTQYF	TGTGCCAGCAGCTTAGCGCTACGGGATACGCAGTATTTT
TRBV7-6	NA	NA	TRBJ2-1	CASSLGGGLSYNEQFF	TGTGCCAGCAGCTTAGGGGGAGGACTCTCCTACAATGAGCAGTTCTTC
TRBV5-1	NA	NA	TRBJ2-5	CASSLLTGPGQETQYF	TGCGCCAGCAGCTTGCTGACGGGCCCTGGGCAAGAGACCCAGTACTTC
TRBV5-6	few	NA	TRBJ2-5	CASSSVNLGQETQYF	TGTGCCAGCAGTTCGGTAAACTTGGGCCAAGAGACCCAGTACTTC
TRBV14	few	TRBD1	TRBJ1-6	CASSPDRGPDYNSPLHF	TGTGCCAGCAGCCCGGACAGGGGCCCAGACTATAATTCACCCCTCCACTTT
TRBV7-8	NA	NA	TRBJ2-6	CASSSRTAGANVLTF	TGTGCCAGCAGCTCACGGACAGCTGGGGCCAACGTCCTGACTTTC